The clone carrying this TCR beta chain was seen a handful of times. This entry is derived from a study of T cells in Graves' hyperthyroidism and ophthalmopathy. Study-wide background: Peripheral blood samples were taken at initial diagnosis, prior to any treatment.

In the ophthalmopathy cohort, Clinical Activity Score was at least 3, NOSPECS grade at least 4, and duration under 3 months. Patients showing uncontrolled infection, other autoimmune disease, pregnancy or lactation were ineligible. 10 ml of fresh peripheral blood supplied the PBMCs. RNA transcripts gave rise to amplified TCR beta CDR3 regions. Using the HTBI primer set, a first-round RT-PCR was run on the TCR CDR3. TCRdb reprocessed the multiplex PCR reads via MiXCR and lists one record per CDR3 protein. The sample includes about 380,000 distinct CDR3 sequences, approximately 17% seen only once; the top ten take roughly two fifths. The CDR3 runs to 16 residues. In germline, CDR1 is SGHTA, CDR2 FQGTGA. The V end was cut by 6 bases, the J end by 4 bases, with 21 bases between.

The origin of this receptor is a man aged 18 to 30 with Graves' ophthalmopathy. Sequencing used blood. The gene calls are TRBV7-3 and TRBJ1-1, with a weak D call TRBD1 (6 bases). This chain's CDR3 is CASSSWAQGIPTEAFF. The CDR3 DNA reads TGTGCCAGCAGTTCCTGGGCCCAGGGGATTCCCACTGAAGCTTTCTTT.